This TCR beta chain appears in the sequencing data of a study of shared clonotypes between healthy human individuals. Study overall: Aged 18 to 49, the donors were a couple of women and a few men.

Sequenced by immunoSEQ multiplex PCR; TCRdb stores in-frame clones only, minus some. Of about half a million clones in the sample, over 75% are singletons; the top ten hold roughly 13%. V shed 5 bases, J shed 5 bases, and the junction held 10 bases outside the gene matches. Germline lookup yields CDR1 MNHEY and CDR2 SMNVEV (reference sequence). The CDR3 contains 16 residues. Turning to this clone: Its cognate antigen is unknown.

Overall study results and limits: Blood alone was sampled, and tissue repertoires likely differ.

This receptor was identified in a woman in her 40s in good health. Some clones in this sample may be carry-over from other donors' samples. The rearrangement links TRBV27 to TRBJ2-1, with 9 bases fitting TRBD2. Sequenced input: PBMCs. In DNA form, the CDR3 reads TGTGCCAGCAGTCCCTCCCAGCGGGAGGTCCACAATGAGCAGTTCTTC. Protein product: CASSPSQREVHNEQFF.